The 14 T cell receptor beta chains presented below share a single source sample, sequenced in a study of T-cell reconstitution after alpha-beta-depleted transplantation in children. As it was prepared, the TCRbeta library received unique molecular identifiers. TCRdb reprocessed the PCR reads via MiXCR and lists one record per CDR3 protein. The sample lists around 130,000 distinct CDR3 sequences; 9.7% were seen once. This material consisted of PBMCs, mostly from graft donor cells, taken 180 days after TCRalphabeta/CD19-depleted stem cell transplant. These TCRs come from a girl under three years old who had a stem cell transplant for combined immunodeficiency, so the T cells may come from the graft donor.

This clonotype was seen only a few times. The V gene is TRBV6-5, the J gene TRBJ2-7, with D perhaps TRBD1 or TRBD2 (5 bases each). The CDR3 totals 15 residues. Germline V CDR1 and CDR2: MNHEY, SVGAGI. Trimming shortened V by 1 base and J by 1 base, and 11 bases separated the two germline ends. The CDR3 bases are TGTGCCAGCAGTTACTGGGACGACAGTTCCTACGAGCAGTACTTC. It translates to CASSYWDDSSYEQYF.

V and J are TRBV12-3 or TRBV12-4 and TRBJ2-7, with 9 bases that match TRBD2. Unmatched junction bases numbered 7, after V lost 7 bases and J lost 3 bases. CDR3 length: 14 amino acids. DNA for the CDR3: TGTGCCAGCACCTGGGGACTAGCTAGCTACGAGCAGTACTTC. Its protein is CASTWGLASYEQYF.

The chain links TRBV4-3 to TRBJ2-7; TRBD2 matches at 7 bases. Trimming removed 0 bases from V and 0 bases from J; junction bases left unmatched: 14. Germline CDR1 reads LGHNA; CDR2 reads YSLEER. The CDR3 runs to 19 residues. The CDR3 reads CASSQDWGLWLADSYEQYF. CDR3 in DNA: TGCGCCAGCAGCCAAGATTGGGGACTCTGGCTAGCGGACTCCTACGAGCAGTACTTC.

In this sample, this clonotype turned up a few times. The chain recombines TRBV6-5 with TRBJ2-7; possibly TRBD1 or TRBD2 for D (5 bases each). CDR1 MNHEY and CDR2 SVGAGI come from the germline V gene. This CDR3 has 14 residues. V was pared by 8 bases and J by 7 bases, with 21 bases between. The CDR3 DNA reads as TGTGCCAGCTCCCCAAGGGGACGGCTTAGGGAGCAGTACTTC. Translation gives CASSPRGRLREQYF.

This clonotype showed up just a few times. This rearrangement joins TRBV29-1 to TRBJ2-7, with D unresolved. Germline V gene data show CDR1 as SQVTM and CDR2 as ANQGSEA. The CDR3 contains 13 residues. Trimming took off 4 bases at V and 9 bases at J, with 19 bases between the two ends. As DNA, the CDR3 is TGCAGCGTTGTAGATGCCTCCGAGGTCGGGCAGTACTTC. Amino acid sequence: CSVVDASEVGQYF.

This clonotype has only a few counts. The chain is built from TRBV12-3 or TRBV12-4 and TRBJ1-5; no definite D call. This CDR3 has 14 amino acids. Trimming took off 5 bases at V and 5 bases at J, with 13 bases between the two ends. DNA for the CDR3: TGTGCCAGCAGTCCTAGAGGCAGACATCAGCCCCAGCATTTT. Its protein is CASSPRGRHQPQHF.

This clonotype appeared once. One end of the junction does not line up with germline, which may come from a read error. The rearrangement uses TRBV4-3 and TRBJ2-6, with D possibly being TRBD1 (5 bases). CDR1 is LGHNA and CDR2 is YSLEER in the germline V gene. The CDR3 length is 17 residues. CDR3: CASSQEGQGSGANGLTF. Here the CDR3 DNA reads TGCGCCAGCAGCCAAGAAGGGCAGGGCTCTGGGGCCAACGGCCTGACTTTC.

Only a few counts were recorded for this clonotype. The rearrangement uses TRBV20-1 and TRBJ2-3; 8 bases are a match to TRBD1. The germline gives CDR1 DFQATT, CDR2 SNEGSKA (reference sequence). The CDR3 is made up of 15 amino acids. The V and J ends lost 4 bases and 3 bases, in that order; junction bases with no gene match: 9. The CDR3 here is CSAIRGQEGTDTQYF. The CDR3 DNA reads as TGCAGTGCTATTAGGGGACAGGAGGGAACAGATACGCAGTATTTT.

This clonotype was recorded a few times. For the CDR3, the DNA is TGTGCCAGCAGTTATGAGACTCCAGAGCTGTTTTTT. It encodes CASSYETPELFF. This chain uses TRBV12-3 or TRBV12-4 with TRBJ2-2; D is undetermined. The CDR3 covers 12 residues. V was cut by 4 bases and J by 11 bases, with 11 bases left in between.

This clonotype occurred many times. J is TRBJ2-3 and V is TRBV20-1; 11 positions agree with TRBD2. In germline, CDR1 is DFQATT, CDR2 SNEGSKA (reference sequence). The length of the CDR3 is 15 residues. V lost 1 base and J lost 5; bases outside the gene matches: 5. Here the CDR3 reads CSARVEGLAEDTQYF. Here the CDR3 DNA reads TGCAGTGCTAGAGTCGAGGGACTAGCGGAAGATACGCAGTATTTT.

The rearrangement uses TRBV3-1 and TRBJ1-1; TRBD1 agrees at 9 bases. From germline, CDR1 is LGHDT and CDR2 YNNKEL (reference sequence). With 3 bases clipped from V and 6 bases from J, the junction kept 5 bases outside the gene matches. CDR3 size: 14 residues. The DNA of the CDR3 is TGTGCCAGCAGCCAGGGGGACAGGGCCCCTGAAGCTTTCTTT. It encodes CASSQGDRAPEAFF.

This clonotype was counted between two and nine times. V usage is TRBV20-1 and J usage is TRBJ2-5; 9 bases agree with TRBD1. This CDR3 contains 14 residues. CDR1 and CDR2 from the germline V gene are DFQATT and SNEGSKA (reference sequence). V was pared by 5 bases and J by 4 bases, with 8 bases of the junction left unmatched. The CDR3 DNA sequence: TGCAGTGCTTCAAGGACAGGGGAGGGAGAGACCCAGTACTTC. Translated, it gives CSASRTGEGETQYF.

The sample holds a few counts of this clonotype. J is TRBJ1-5 and V is TRBV10-2, with D uncertain. Per the germline V gene, CDR1 is WSHSY and CDR2 is SAAADI. With 6 bases removed from V and 3 bases from J, the gap between germline ends came to 15 bases. This CDR3 has 15 amino acids. In DNA, the CDR3 is TGCGCCAGCAGAGGAGGATGGGGTTCCAATCAGCCCCAGCATTTT. This sequence encodes CASRGGWGSNQPQHF.

CDR3 region: CSVEGLLSGSQYF. CDR3 in DNA: TGCAGCGTTGAGGGACTTCTCTCCGGGTCCCAGTACTTC. This chain links TRBV29-1 with TRBJ2-5; D may be TRBD2 (6 bases). V gave up 3 bases and J gave up 9 bases, with 17 bases separating them. There are 13 residues in the CDR3. Germline CDR1 reads SQVTM; CDR2 reads ANQGSEA.